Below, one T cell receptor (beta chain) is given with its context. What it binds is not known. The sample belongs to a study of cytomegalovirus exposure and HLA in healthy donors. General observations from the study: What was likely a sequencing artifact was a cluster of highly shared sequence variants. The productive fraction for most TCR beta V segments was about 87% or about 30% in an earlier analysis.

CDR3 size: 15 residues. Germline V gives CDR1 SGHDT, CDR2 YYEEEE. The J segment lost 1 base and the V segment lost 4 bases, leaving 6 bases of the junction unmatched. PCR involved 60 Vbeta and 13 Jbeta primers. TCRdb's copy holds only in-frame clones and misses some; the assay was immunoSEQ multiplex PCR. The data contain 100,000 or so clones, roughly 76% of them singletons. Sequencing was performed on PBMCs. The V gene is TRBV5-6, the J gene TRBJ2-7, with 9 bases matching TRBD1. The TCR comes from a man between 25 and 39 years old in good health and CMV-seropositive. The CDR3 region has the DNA TGTGCCAGCAGCGGTCCGGGACAGGGATCCTACGAGCAGTACTTC. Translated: CASSGPGQGSYEQYF.